Below are 9 T cell receptor beta chains sequenced from a single sample in a study of cytomegalovirus exposure and HLA in healthy donors. Researchers ran the PCR with 60 Vbeta and 13 Jbeta primers. Assay used: immunoSEQ multiplex PCR; TCRdb lists only in-frame clones, some missing. This sample has some 180,000 clones; about four fifths occur once, and the top ten carry less than 3.5%. The sequenced sample consisted of PBMCs. The receptors derive from a female donor in good health and CMV-seronegative.

In its sample, this clone was seen a few times. V gene TRBV2 combines with J gene TRBJ2-5; weak D call: TRBD1 (7 bases). This CDR3 region has 14 residues. V dropped 6 bases and J dropped 5 bases, with 16 bases sitting between them. The germline CDR1 and CDR2 sequences are SNHLY and FYNNEI. The CDR3 sequence: CASRKGGGRETQYF. In DNA form, the CDR3 reads TGTGCCAGCAGGAAAGGAGGGGGCAGGGAGACCCAGTACTTC.

J is TRBJ2-7 and V is TRBV5-4; 8 positions agree with TRBD2. The V gene end was trimmed by 2 bases and the J gene end by 3 bases; junction bases not matched to a gene: 7. Germline CDR1 reads SGHNT; CDR2 reads YYREEE (reference sequence). CDR3 size: 15 residues. The CDR3 DNA follows: TGTGCCAGCAGCTTCCCCGGGAGGGGAAACTACGAGCAGTACTTC. It encodes CASSFPGRGNYEQYF.

Comments on this clone: The junction does not match germline at one end; this may be a read error. V and J are TRBV7-9 and TRBJ1-2, with unresolved D. The CDR3 runs 17 residues. Germline V gene sequence: CDR1 SEHNR, CDR2 FQNEAQ (reference sequence). In DNA, the CDR3 is TGTTCCAGCAGCTTTCCGTCATTGCGCTCCGGGGACTATGGCTACACCTTC. This codes for CSSSFPSLRSGDYGYTF.

This sequence joins TRBV7-2 and TRBJ2-7; 7 nucleotides line up with TRBD1. There are 13 residues in the CDR3. Looked up from germline, CDR1 is SGHTA and CDR2 is FQGNSA. V gave up 2 bases and J gave up 6 bases; unmatched junction bases: 4. CDR3 nucleotide sequence: TGTGCCAGCAGCTTACAGACAGGGCGCGAGCAGTACTTC. As protein: CASSLQTGREQYF.

The rearrangement uses TRBV5-6 and TRBJ1-3; 7 bases align to TRBD1. The CDR3 has 16 amino acids. The trim removed 0 bases at V and 0 bases at J, leaving 3 bases unmatched. Germline V gene lookup returns CDR1 SGHDT and CDR2 YYEEEE. The CDR3 region has the DNA TGTGCCAGCAGCTTGGTGGGACAGAGCTCTGGAAACACCATATATTTT. Its protein is CASSLVGQSSGNTIYF.

Concerning this clone: The sample carries other DNA sequences with the same CDR3. The CDR3 coding sequence is TGTGCCAGCTCACCAGGAGGGCGCAATCAGCCCCAGCATTTT. Protein product: CASSPGGRNQPQHF. The chain employs TRBV18 and TRBJ1-5; D gene ambiguous. The V end lost 2 bases, the J end lost 2 bases, and 7 bases lay between the germline ends. CDR1 is KGHSH and CDR2 is LQKENI in the germline V gene. The CDR3 runs 14 residues.

This clone was found once. This rearrangement joins TRBV15 to TRBJ2-7, with 12 bases identical to TRBD1. This CDR3 contains 16 residues. Germline V gene sequence: CDR1 LNHNV, CDR2 YYDKDF (reference sequence). V trimming: 3 bases; J trimming: 6 bases; junction bases outside the gene matches: 9. The CDR3 bases are TGTGCCACCAGCAGGGACCCGGGACAGGGGGCGGGCGAGCAGTACTTC. It encodes CATSRDPGQGAGEQYF.

This sequence joins TRBV9 and TRBJ1-2; the match to TRBD1 covers 9 bases. This CDR3 has 15 residues. CDR1 is SGDLS and CDR2 is YYNGEE in the germline V gene. Trimming cost V 4 bases and J 1 base; bases outside gene matches: 5. The CDR3 loop is CASSTGQGNNYGYTF. CDR3 DNA sequence: TGTGCCAGCAGCACCGGACAGGGGAATAACTATGGCTACACCTTC.

The rearrangement links TRBV5-4 to TRBJ1-2, with 8 positions matching TRBD1. In germline, CDR1 is SGHNT, CDR2 YYREEE (reference sequence). There are 20 residues in the CDR3. The J segment lost 0 bases and the V segment lost 4 bases, leaving 20 bases of the junction unmatched. The CDR3 is CASSPGTGRELHRTNYGYTF. DNA of the CDR3: TGTGCCAGCAGCCCCGGGACAGGTCGAGAACTTCATCGTACTAACTATGGCTACACCTTC.